The 17 T cell receptor beta chains below were found in one sample sequenced in a study of cytomegalovirus exposure and HLA in healthy donors. The PCR was carried out with 60 Vbeta primers and 13 Jbeta primers. Sequenced by immunoSEQ multiplex PCR; TCRdb stores in-frame clones only, minus some. This sample carries 100,000 to 150,000 clones, approximately 73% of them seen once, and the ten largest clones take 4.5% to 5%. The specimen was PBMCs. These receptor sequences come from a man aged 55 to 70 in good health and CMV-seropositive.

The rearrangement links TRBV6-1 to TRBJ2-5; tentatively, D is TRBD1 (7 bases). The CDR3 contains 17 residues. Germline V gives CDR1 MNHNS, CDR2 SASEGT. Trimming pared 0 bases from V and 9 bases from J, leaving 23 bases between. The CDR3 nucleotides are TGTGCCAGCAGTGAAGCGCATATCAGGGGGAGGCCCTTGGCCCAGTACTTC. Its translation is CASSEAHIRGRPLAQYF.

The chain has TRBV19 and TRBJ2-1; the D gene is possibly TRBD1 (5 bases). The CDR3 runs to 12 residues. From germline, CDR1 is LNHDA and CDR2 SQIVND (reference sequence). V was clipped by 3 bases and J by 10 bases, with 10 bases between them. CDR3 DNA sequence: TGTGCCAGTAGTATCAGACAGCCCGAGCAGTTCTTC. Its translation is CASSIRQPEQFF.

V is TRBV30 and J is TRBJ1-5; TRBD1 matches 7 bases. This CDR3 has 14 residues. V lost 3 bases and J lost 0; bases outside the gene matches: 2. Germline CDR1 GTSNPN, CDR2 SVGIG (reference sequence). The CDR3 spells CAWRGTVSNQPQHF. For the CDR3, the DNA is TGTGCCTGGAGGGGGACAGTTAGCAATCAGCCCCAGCATTTT.

Concerning this clone: This same CDR3 is encoded by further DNA sequences in the sample. The V gene is TRBV4-2, the J gene TRBJ2-5; D ambiguous. Germline values: CDR1 LGHNA, CDR2 YNFKEQ. The V and J ends lost 4 bases and 3 bases respectively, with 12 bases between them. The CDR3 loop spans 14 amino acids. In DNA form, the CDR3 reads TGTGCCAGCAGCCCTTCGGGTCGGGAAGAGACCCAGTACTTC. Protein product: CASSPSGREETQYF.

The CDR3 region is CAGGPGESTDTQYF. As DNA, the CDR3 is TGTGCCGGGGGTCCGGGGGAGAGCACAGATACGCAGTATTTT. The chain uses TRBV11-1 and TRBJ2-3; the D gene is possibly TRBD2 (6 bases). The germline V gene has CDR1 SGHAT and CDR2 FQDESV (reference sequence). The V gene lost 11 bases and the J gene lost 0 bases, with 15 bases spanning the gap. The CDR3 totals 14 residues.

The rearrangement links TRBV28 to TRBJ2-7; a weak D match, TRBD1 (5 bases). CDR1 and CDR2 from the germline V gene are MDHEN and SYDVKM. The CDR3 length is 12 residues. Trimming stripped 6 bases from V and 6 bases from J, with 12 bases between. CDR3 amino acids: CASRSQVIEQYF. The CDR3 coding sequence is TGTGCCAGCAGATCACAGGTAATCGAGCAGTACTTC.

The chain combines TRBV7-9 with TRBJ1-4; 7 positions match TRBD1. V lost 4 bases, J lost 7 bases, and 9 bases stayed unmatched. Germline V gene sequence: CDR1 SEHNR, CDR2 FQNEAQ (reference sequence). The CDR3 length is 15 residues. The CDR3 sequence: CASSSKQGQIEKLFF. The CDR3 region has the DNA TGTGCCAGCAGCTCTAAACAGGGGCAGATTGAAAAACTGTTTTTT.

This chain uses TRBV27 with TRBJ2-7; no firm D call. CDR1 and CDR2 (germline): MNHEY, SMNVEV (reference sequence). This CDR3 spans 15 amino acids. V lost 5 bases and J 6 bases, leaving 20 bases between the germline ends. The CDR3 loop is CASSTGPSIPSEQYF. CDR3 coding DNA: TGTGCCAGCAGTACCGGTCCTTCCATCCCATCCGAGCAGTACTTC.

The V gene is TRBV13, the J gene TRBJ2-7; D gene ambiguous. CDR3 length: 12 residues. Trimming shortened V by 3 bases and J by 6 bases, and 9 bases separated the two germline ends. The V gene's germline CDR1 is PRHDT and CDR2 FYEKMQ (reference sequence). Here the CDR3 reads CASSFYPSEQYF. In nucleotides, the CDR3 is TGTGCCAGCAGCTTCTATCCCTCCGAGCAGTACTTC.

The chain recombines TRBV6-5 with TRBJ1-4; D may be TRBD1 (5 bases). This CDR3 has 15 residues. CDR1 and CDR2 (germline): MNHEY, SVGAGI. Trimming took 4 bases from V and 5 from J, leaving 14 bases between them. CDR3 bases: TGTGCCAGCAGTTGGGGGGACGGATTAAATGAAAAACTGTTTTTT. It codes for CASSWGDGLNEKLFF.

The chain combines TRBV5-6 with TRBJ2-7, with TRBD1 identical over 12 bases. The V and J ends lost 5 bases and 5 bases, in that order; junction bases with no gene match: 5. Germline CDR1 SGHDT, CDR2 YYEEEE. This CDR3 comprises 14 residues. CDR3 sequence: CASSYRDRGHEQYF. The CDR3 DNA follows: TGTGCCAGCAGTTACCGGGACAGGGGGCACGAGCAGTACTTC.

The V call is TRBV4-1, the J call TRBJ1-2, with a tentative D call TRBD1 (6 bases). The CDR3 is 13 residues long. Trimming took off 7 bases at V and 4 bases at J, with 13 bases between the two ends. Germline CDR1 is MGHRA and CDR2 is YSYEKL. As DNA, the CDR3 is TGCGCCAGCACAGGGGACCCTTTCTATGGCTACACCTTC. Translated, it gives CASTGDPFYGYTF.

This clone was seen a few times. The rearrangement uses TRBV19 and TRBJ2-1; a possible D gene is TRBD1 (5 bases). Trimming removed 5 bases at V and 0 bases at J, with 11 bases between. Germline loops: CDR1 LNHDA, CDR2 SQIVND (reference sequence). This CDR3 contains 15 residues. CDR3 coding DNA: TGTGCCAGTAGTCAACAGGCGATCTCCTACAATGAGCAGTTCTTC. As protein: CASSQQAISYNEQFF.

This sequence joins TRBV5-5 and TRBJ2-4; a possible D gene is TRBD1 (6 bases). The CDR3 contains 15 residues. V was trimmed by 1 base and J by 8 bases, leaving 16 bases between them. Germline V gene sequence: CDR1 SGHKS, CDR2 YYEKEE (reference sequence). Here the CDR3 reads CASSLNQGRSDIQYF. CDR3 sequence (DNA): TGTGCCAGCAGCTTGAATCAGGGGCGGAGTGACATTCAGTACTTC.

The chain employs TRBV28 and TRBJ2-5; TRBD2 matches 8 bases. The ends lost 11 bases at V and 4 bases at J; junction bases unmatched: 12. Per the germline V gene, CDR1 is MDHEN and CDR2 is SYDVKM. CDR3 length equals 14 residues. CDR3 DNA: TGTGCCGCGAACGGGAGGGCTGTAAGAGAGACCCAGTACTTC. Translation: CAANGRAVRETQYF.

The rearrangement uses TRBV5-1 and TRBJ2-5, with 9 bases fitting TRBD1. V gave up 2 bases and J gave up 2 bases; unmatched junction bases: 7. This CDR3 comprises 16 residues. Germline lookup yields CDR1 SGHRS and CDR2 YFSETQ. The CDR3: CASSFGTGNSQETQYF. CDR3 coding DNA: TGCGCCAGCAGCTTCGGGACAGGGAACTCACAAGAGACCCAGTACTTC.

This chain links TRBV5-6 with TRBJ2-7, with 9 bases identical to TRBD2. V lost 4 bases to trimming and J lost 0 bases; unmatched junction nucleotides: 8. Germline-derived CDR1 and CDR2 are SGHDT and YYEEEE. The CDR3 totals 16 residues. The CDR3 is CASSPWAGGSSYEQYF. The CDR3 DNA sequence: TGTGCCAGCAGCCCCTGGGCGGGGGGGAGCTCCTACGAGCAGTACTTC.